The clone carrying this T cell receptor (beta chain) came up a few times. As yet, its antigen is unknown. The sample is drawn from a study of T cells in Graves' hyperthyroidism and ophthalmopathy. Whole-study results and caveats: Median prediction lead before ophthalmopathy onset was 5 to 7.5 months with the model.

CDR3 length equals 15 residues. V lost 0 bases and J lost 7; bases outside the gene matches: 9. CDR1 and CDR2 from the germline V gene are SGHRS and YFSETQ. Researchers took RNA transcripts and amplified the TCR beta CDR3 regions from them. HTBI primers were used for first-round RT-PCR of the TCR CDR3. MiXCR, applied by TCRdb to the multiplex PCR reads, yields one record per CDR3 protein. The sample lists 340,000 or so distinct CDR3 sequences, around a sixth occurring once. The study left out patients who had uncontrolled infection, other autoimmune disease, pregnancy or lactation. Input material: blood. The receptor comes from a woman between 50 and 59 years old with Graves' hyperthyroidism. V usage is TRBV5-1 and J usage is TRBJ1-1, with 7 bases identical to TRBD1. CDR3 coding DNA: TGCGCCAGCAGCTTGGGGCCGGACAGGAGAAATGAAGCTTTCTTT. Its translation: CASSLGPDRRNEAFF. Full variable domain (rest looked up from reference TRBV5-1 and TRBJ1-1): KAGVTQTPRYLIKTRGQQVTLSCSPISGHRSVSWYQQTPGQGLQFLFEYFSETQRNKGNFPGRFSGRQFSNSRSEMNVSTLELGDSALYLCASSLGPDRRNEAFFGQGTRLTVV.